Listed below are T cell receptor beta chains from one sample, sequenced in a study of T cell repertoires in cytomegalovirus infection. These receptors have no identified antigens. TCRdb reprocessed the reads via MiXCR and lists one record per CDR3 protein. Among some 590,000 distinct CDR3 sequences listed, about 39% were seen once. Material: cultured PBMCs, obtained from culture after CMV antigen stimulation. These TCRs come from a human donor in good health (CMV status not recorded). Some clones in this sample may be carry-over from other donors' samples. CDR3s include the opening cysteine and the closing phenylalanine or tryptophan. D genes are given only for firm matches. Clone size is stated in some rows and not others, as once, few, many or a class when expanded.

v_call: TRBV7-6
d_call: TRBD1
clone_size: few
j_call: TRBJ2-6
cdr3_nt: TGTGCCAGCAGCTTACTAACAGGGGGAGCCGCTGGGGCCAACGTCCTGACTTTC
cdr3_aa: CASSLLTGGAAGANVLTF

v_call: TRBV9
d_call: TRBD2
clone_size: once
j_call: TRBJ2-5
cdr3_nt: TGTGCCAGCGGGGCTCGGGGCGGGAGGGCCGCGGAGACCCAGTACTTC
cdr3_aa: CASGARGGRAAETQYF

v_call: TRBV7-2
d_call: -
clone_size: -
j_call: TRBJ1-2
cdr3_nt: TGTGCCAGCAGCTCCCCCCTGGGGACTTCTGGCTACACCTTC
cdr3_aa: CASSSPLGTSGYTF

v_call: TRBV25-1
d_call: -
clone_size: -
j_call: TRBJ2-5
cdr3_nt: TGTGCCAGCAGTGAATTACGACTGGGAGAGACCCAGTACTTC
cdr3_aa: CASSELRLGETQYF

v_call: TRBV11-2
d_call: -
clone_size: -
j_call: TRBJ2-1
cdr3_nt: TGTGCCAGCAGCAGCCTTGACAATGAGCAGTTCTTC
cdr3_aa: CASSSLDNEQFF

v_call: TRBV7-8
d_call: -
clone_size: -
j_call: TRBJ2-7
cdr3_nt: TGTGCCAGCAGCTTAGGGACAGTAAATATTGACTACGAGCAGTACTTC
cdr3_aa: CASSLGTVNIDYEQYF

v_call: TRBV5-4
d_call: -
clone_size: -
j_call: TRBJ1-1
cdr3_nt: TGTGCCAGCAGCTTGGGTGAACCAGGGAGGAACACTGAAGCTTTCTTT
cdr3_aa: CASSLGEPGRNTEAFF

v_call: TRBV7-2
d_call: TRBD2
clone_size: many
j_call: TRBJ2-3
cdr3_nt: TGTGCCAGCAGCATAAGGACTAGCGGGAGCTGGCCTCCCCTCAGCACAGATACGCAGTATTTT
cdr3_aa: CASSIRTSGSWPPLSTDTQYF

v_call: TRBV7-9
d_call: -
clone_size: -
j_call: TRBJ1-1
cdr3_nt: TGTGCCAGCAGCAGGACCCCTGAGCGCACTGAAGCTTTCTTT
cdr3_aa: CASSRTPERTEAFF

v_call: TRBV7-2
d_call: TRBD2
clone_size: -
j_call: TRBJ2-1
cdr3_nt: TGTGCCAGCAGCTTAGTCGGCGGGCTAGCGGGGGGCTGGAGCTCCTACAATGAGCAGTTCTTC
cdr3_aa: CASSLVGGLAGGWSSYNEQFF

v_call: TRBV29-1
d_call: -
clone_size: -
j_call: TRBJ1-2
cdr3_nt: TGCAGCGCCCTCTTAGGGGAGTATTATGGCTACACCTTC
cdr3_aa: CSALLGEYYGYTF

v_call: TRBV20-1
d_call: -
clone_size: -
j_call: TRBJ1-1
cdr3_nt: TGCAGTGCTCTAGAAAACACTCTTGAAGCTTTCTTT
cdr3_aa: CSALENTLEAFF

v_call: TRBV7-9
d_call: -
clone_size: few
j_call: TRBJ1-5
cdr3_nt: TGTGCCAGCAGCTTAGAAGGCGGGGTTGGCAATCAGCCCCAGCATTTT
cdr3_aa: CASSLEGGVGNQPQHF

v_call: TRBV28
d_call: TRBD2
clone_size: -
j_call: TRBJ2-2
cdr3_nt: TGTGCCAGCAGCCCCTCGCCGGGCCCACGCGGGGGGCCGAACACCGGGGAGCTGTTTTTT
cdr3_aa: CASSPSPGPRGGPNTGELFF

v_call: TRBV7-6
d_call: TRBD1
clone_size: -
j_call: TRBJ2-7
cdr3_nt: TGTGCCAGCAGCTTTTCCGGGACAGCACTCGCCTACGAGCAGTACTTC
cdr3_aa: CASSFSGTALAYEQYF

v_call: TRBV7-2
d_call: -
clone_size: many
j_call: TRBJ2-3
cdr3_nt: TGTGCCAGCAGCCGATTAGTCCGCACAGATACGCAGTATTTT
cdr3_aa: CASSRLVRTDTQYF

v_call: TRBV7-9
d_call: -
clone_size: -
j_call: TRBJ2-5
cdr3_nt: TGTGCCAGCAGCCAAATTCCGGGAGTCGAGACCCAGTACTTC
cdr3_aa: CASSQIPGVETQYF

v_call: TRBV27
d_call: -
clone_size: -
j_call: TRBJ1-4
cdr3_nt: TGTGCCAGCAGTTTTCAGGGGTTATTCGATGAAAAACTGTTTTTT
cdr3_aa: CASSFQGLFDEKLFF

v_call: TRBV9
d_call: -
clone_size: many
j_call: TRBJ2-2
cdr3_nt: TGTGCCAGCAGCGTAGCCCTCAGGGGGAACACCGGGGAGCTGTTTTTT
cdr3_aa: CASSVALRGNTGELFF

v_call: TRBV6-1
d_call: -
clone_size: -
j_call: TRBJ2-5
cdr3_nt: TGTGCCAGCAGTCCGCGGGGTGGGCGGCAAGAGACCCAGTACTTC
cdr3_aa: CASSPRGGRQETQYF

v_call: TRBV19
d_call: TRBD1
clone_size: few
j_call: TRBJ1-1
cdr3_nt: TGTGCCAGTAGTAGGGACAGGGGGGTGTCTGAAGCTTTCTTT
cdr3_aa: CASSRDRGVSEAFF

v_call: TRBV28
d_call: TRBD2
clone_size: -
j_call: TRBJ2-5
cdr3_nt: TGTGCCAGCACCCGAGCGGGGGGGCCCCAAGAGACCCAGTACTTC
cdr3_aa: CASTRAGGPQETQYF

v_call: TRBV11-2
d_call: -
clone_size: -
j_call: TRBJ2-5
cdr3_nt: TGTGCCAGCAGCTTTTCGAGTGGGGTCCAAGAGACCCAGTACTTC
cdr3_aa: CASSFSSGVQETQYF

v_call: TRBV7-9
d_call: -
clone_size: many
j_call: TRBJ1-3
cdr3_nt: TGTGCCAGCAGCTTAGCTTCAGACGCGGCCGGTGGAAACACCATATATTTT
cdr3_aa: CASSLASDAAGGNTIYF

v_call: TRBV7-8
d_call: -
clone_size: few
j_call: TRBJ2-5
cdr3_nt: TGTGCCAGCAGCTTACGCAGAGGGGGAGGTTGGGAGACCCAGTACTTC
cdr3_aa: CASSLRRGGGWETQYF

v_call: TRBV9
d_call: -
clone_size: once
j_call: TRBJ2-5
cdr3_nt: TGTGCCAGCAGCGGGACACCGTCAGAGACCCAGTACTTC
cdr3_aa: CASSGTPSETQYF

v_call: TRBV24-1
d_call: -
clone_size: -
j_call: TRBJ2-3
cdr3_nt: TGTGCCACCTCGCCTACTGGAGATACGCAGTATTTT
cdr3_aa: CATSPTGDTQYF

v_call: TRBV6-6
d_call: TRBD1
clone_size: -
j_call: TRBJ2-5
cdr3_nt: TGTGCCAGCAGTTCCCCCGGGACAGGGGGCAAGACCCAGTACTTC
cdr3_aa: CASSSPGTGGKTQYF

v_call: TRBV7-6
d_call: -
clone_size: -
j_call: TRBJ2-7
cdr3_nt: TGTGCCAGCAGCTTTTCGGCAGGGGATGGGTACGAGCAGTACTTC
cdr3_aa: CASSFSAGDGYEQYF

v_call: TRBV5-4
d_call: -
clone_size: -
j_call: TRBJ1-2
cdr3_nt: TGTGCCAGCAGCTTGGGTGGGGGGCATGATGGCTACACCTTC
cdr3_aa: CASSLGGGHDGYTF

v_call: TRBV12-5
d_call: TRBD1
clone_size: -
j_call: TRBJ2-1
cdr3_nt: TGTGCTAGTGGGACAGGGGTTACCTACAATGAGCAGTTCTTC
cdr3_aa: CASGTGVTYNEQFF

v_call: TRBV5-6
d_call: -
clone_size: -
j_call: TRBJ1-6
cdr3_nt: TGTGCCAGCAGCTTGTTTGGGTTTTCACCCCTCCACTTT
cdr3_aa: CASSLFGFSPLHF

v_call: TRBV5-6
d_call: -
clone_size: -
j_call: TRBJ1-2
cdr3_nt: TGTGCCAGCAGCGCCGAATTCGTCGACTATGGCTACACCTTC
cdr3_aa: CASSAEFVDYGYTF

v_call: TRBV5-1
d_call: TRBD1
clone_size: -
j_call: TRBJ2-3
cdr3_nt: TGCGCCAGCAGCTTCGGACAGGAGACAGATACGCAGTATTTT
cdr3_aa: CASSFGQETDTQYF

v_call: TRBV2
d_call: -
clone_size: few
j_call: TRBJ2-4
cdr3_nt: TGTGCCAGCAGCCTCCAACCTGGGGGAAACATTCAGTACTTC
cdr3_aa: CASSLQPGGNIQYF

v_call: TRBV29-1
d_call: -
clone_size: few
j_call: TRBJ1-1
cdr3_nt: TGCAGCGTTGTAGGGCGGTCGAACACTGAAGCTTTCTTT
cdr3_aa: CSVVGRSNTEAFF

v_call: TRBV7-2
d_call: -
clone_size: -
j_call: TRBJ2-5
cdr3_nt: TGTGCCAGCAGCACCCGGACGGGGGAAGGCCCCCAGTACTTC
cdr3_aa: CASSTRTGEGPQYF

v_call: TRBV7-2
d_call: TRBD2
clone_size: -
j_call: TRBJ2-1
cdr3_nt: TGTGCCAGCAGCCCAGGACTAGCTTACGACAATGAGCAGTTCTTC
cdr3_aa: CASSPGLAYDNEQFF

v_call: TRBV19
d_call: -
clone_size: few
j_call: TRBJ1-6
cdr3_nt: TGTGCCAGTACAGGGGCTGCAAATAATTCACCCCTCCACTTT
cdr3_aa: CASTGAANNSPLHF

v_call: TRBV10-3
d_call: -
clone_size: few
j_call: TRBJ2-7
cdr3_nt: TGTGCCATCAGTGAGCTGGGGGCAAACTACGAGCAGTACTTC
cdr3_aa: CAISELGANYEQYF

v_call: TRBV10-3
d_call: -
clone_size: -
j_call: TRBJ2-5
cdr3_nt: TGTGCCATCAGTGAGTCAAGGGGTAAAGAGACCCAGTACTTC
cdr3_aa: CAISESRGKETQYF

v_call: TRBV6-2/TRBV6-3
d_call: -
clone_size: once
j_call: TRBJ1-4
cdr3_nt: TGTGCCAGCCGGGGAGAAGGCGAAAAACTGTTTTTT
cdr3_aa: CASRGEGEKLFF

v_call: TRBV7-8
d_call: -
clone_size: -
j_call: TRBJ2-5
cdr3_nt: TGTGCCAGCAGCTTTTCGCCGGGGCGCGGAATAGAGACCCAGTACTTC
cdr3_aa: CASSFSPGRGIETQYF

v_call: TRBV19
d_call: TRBD1
clone_size: -
j_call: TRBJ2-2
cdr3_nt: TGTGCCAGTAGGCGAGACAGGGCCCCGAACACCGGGGAGCTGTTTTTT
cdr3_aa: CASRRDRAPNTGELFF

v_call: TRBV7-6
d_call: -
clone_size: once
j_call: TRBJ2-7
cdr3_nt: TGTGCCAGCAGCTTTGGACCCCAGGGTAACTCCTACGAGCAGTACTTC
cdr3_aa: CASSFGPQGNSYEQYF

v_call: TRBV12-3/TRBV12-4
d_call: -
clone_size: once
j_call: TRBJ1-3
cdr3_nt: TGTGCCAGCAGCCCCCCCAAGGGGCGCAACACCATATATTTT
cdr3_aa: CASSPPKGRNTIYF

v_call: TRBV20-1
d_call: TRBD2
clone_size: -
j_call: TRBJ2-3
cdr3_nt: TGCAGTGCTGTAAAGGCGGGGGGGGGTACAGATACGCAGTATTTT
cdr3_aa: CSAVKAGGGTDTQYF

v_call: TRBV28
d_call: -
clone_size: -
j_call: TRBJ1-3
cdr3_nt: TGTGCCAGCAGACTACGAGCTGGAAACACCATATATTTT
cdr3_aa: CASRLRAGNTIYF